This TCR beta chain derives from a study of blood T cells in healthy people across ages. Germline V CDR1 and CDR2: SGHRS, YFSETQ. The CDR3 loop spans 11 amino acids. Trimming took off 4 bases at V and 7 bases at J, with 6 bases between the two ends. Primers used in a second PCR of roughly 6 to 11 cycles were a sample-barcoded 5' primer and a J-beta primer mix. TCRdb ran MiXCR on the 5' RACE reads and lists one entry per CDR3 protein. Here the sample spans over 700,000 distinct CDR3 sequences, around 25% being singletons. There are a few counts of this clonotype. The sample was also linked to a second study, of T cells of mothers and their children.

Material for sequencing was blood. The J gene is TRBJ2-1, the V gene TRBV5-1; D is uncertain. This clonotype was sampled from a boy aged 10-17 years in good health. CDR3 amino acids: CASSRLNEQFF. CDR3 coding DNA: TGCGCCAGCAGCCGCCTGAATGAGCAGTTCTTC.